This is a list of T cell receptor beta chains from one sample in a study of CD8 T cells in Susac syndrome. One entry per CDR3 protein, called by TCRdb with MiXCR from the immunoSEQ multiplex PCR reads. The sample carries around 200,000 distinct CDR3 sequences, roughly 94% recorded once. Sample: CD4+ T cells from PBMCs. These receptors were obtained from a human donor with Susac syndrome. CDR3s include the opening cysteine and the closing phenylalanine or tryptophan. The D gene is left open where the match is weak. The size entry is marked missing in some rows and otherwise reads once, few, many or a size class.

>NA|TRBV5-1|NA|TRBJ1-1
CASSQDSLGEAFF
TGCGCCAGCAGCCAAGACAGCCTTGGTGAAGCTTTCTTT
>NA|TRBV20-1|NA|TRBJ1-1
CSARVVQVNTEAFF
TGCAGTGCTAGAGTAGTACAGGTGAACACTGAAGCTTTCTTT
>once|TRBV15|NA|TRBJ1-2
CATTKEGGNYGYTF
TGTGCCACCACAAAGGAGGGGGGCAACTATGGCTACACCTTC
>NA|TRBV2|NA|TRBJ2-2
CASSAGSPYTGELFF
TGTGCCAGCAGTGCCGGGAGTCCTTACACCGGGGAGCTGTTTTTT
>NA|TRBV20-1|NA|TRBJ2-1
CSAKRGYNEQFF
TGCAGTGCTAAACGGGGGTACAATGAGCAGTTCTTC
>NA|TRBV20-1|NA|TRBJ1-1
CSASLGATEAFF
TGCAGTGCTAGCCTAGGGGCCACTGAAGCTTTCTTT
>NA|TRBV12-3/TRBV12-4|NA|TRBJ1-2
CASSLRVGYGYTF
TGTGCCAGCAGCCTCAGGGTCGGCTATGGCTACACCTTC
>NA|TRBV5-1|TRBD2|TRBJ2-1
CASSLDLPLAGGHNEQFF
TGCGCCAGCAGCTTGGACTTACCACTAGCGGGAGGGCACAATGAGCAGTTCTTC
>NA|TRBV20-1|TRBD2|TRBJ2-7
CSARTPSGVNEQYF
TGCAGTGCTAGAACCCCTAGCGGGGTTAACGAGCAGTACTTC
>NA|TRBV7-8|NA|TRBJ1-1
CASSPLWRGDTEAFF
TGTGCCAGCAGCCCCTTATGGAGGGGCGATACTGAAGCTTTCTTT
>NA|TRBV5-4|TRBD2|TRBJ2-2
CASSSTGTTDTGELFF
TGTGCCAGCAGCTCGACCGGGACTACCGACACCGGGGAGCTGTTTTTT
>NA|TRBV4-1|NA|TRBJ2-7
CASSQGGTPMTEQYF
TGCGCCAGCAGCCAAGGAGGGACCCCCATGACAGAGCAGTACTTC
>once|TRBV9|NA|TRBJ2-5
CASSAPGQWETQYF
TGTGCCAGCAGCGCCCCGGGCCAATGGGAGACCCAGTACTTC
>NA|TRBV9|NA|TRBJ1-1
CASSVAPDGRTEAFF
TGTGCCAGCAGCGTCGCCCCTGACGGGAGGACTGAAGCTTTCTTT
>NA|TRBV5-4|NA|TRBJ2-5
CASSLEGLRQETQYF
TGTGCCAGCAGCTTGGAGGGTTTACGGCAAGAGACCCAGTACTTC
>NA|TRBV7-8|TRBD2|TRBJ2-7
CASSLSGTSGGAYEQYF
TGTGCCAGCAGCTTGAGCGGGACTAGCGGGGGGGCTTACGAGCAGTACTTC
>NA|TRBV7-2|TRBD2|TRBJ2-7
CASSLRSSGTDLYEQYF
TGTGCCAGCAGCTTACGGTCTAGCGGGACGGATCTCTACGAGCAGTACTTC
>NA|TRBV13|TRBD2|TRBJ2-1
CASSGLAGGRGNEQFF
TGTGCCAGCAGCGGCTTAGCGGGAGGTAGGGGCAATGAGCAGTTCTTC
>NA|TRBV28|TRBD2|TRBJ2-1
CASRESRAGTYNEQFF
TGTGCCAGCAGGGAATCTCGAGCGGGAACCTACAATGAGCAGTTCTTC
>NA|TRBV3-1|NA|TRBJ2-2
CASRGTDGSGELFF
TGTGCCAGCAGGGGGACTGATGGCTCCGGGGAGCTGTTTTTT
>NA|TRBV4-1|NA|TRBJ1-2
CASSPLMTRGPNYGYTF
TGCGCCAGCAGCCCACTTATGACCAGGGGCCCCAACTATGGCTACACCTTC
>NA|TRBV3-1|NA|TRBJ2-1
CASSRLGGSSYNEQFF
TGTGCCAGCAGCCGTCTAGGGGGGAGCTCCTACAATGAGCAGTTCTTC
>NA|TRBV20-1|TRBD1|TRBJ2-5
CSANRGQYQETQYF
TGCAGTGCGAACAGGGGCCAGTACCAAGAGACCCAGTACTTC
>NA|TRBV14|NA|TRBJ2-5
CASRETGIEETQYF
TGTGCCAGCCGAGAGACGGGGATCGAGGAGACCCAGTACTTC
>NA|TRBV4-2|NA|TRBJ1-5
CASSHDYSNQPQHF
TGTGCCAGCAGCCATGATTATAGCAATCAGCCCCAGCATTTT